This T cell receptor beta chain was captured in a study of siplizumab effects on memory and regulatory T cells. Study-wide points: There were only a minor fraction of alloreactive clones that mapped to unstimulated subsets. It was not possible to assign a naive or memory phenotype to roughly 80-96% of proliferating CD4+ or CD8+ clones. The drug siplizumab significantly decreased the alloreactive sequences that could be traced to unstimulated CD4+ memory cells. The study found naive T cells seemingly more diverse than memory cells and seemingly major alloresponse contributors.

This clone was observed once. The antigen remains undetermined. The repertoire was sequenced with immunoSEQ multiplex PCR; TCRdb's copy has only in-frame clones and lacks some. The sample lists about 50,000 clones; roughly 93% were seen once. The sequenced material came from CD8+ T cells sorted from blood. The clonotype originates from a human donor in good health.

CDR3 region: CASSPPESGDSYEQYF. CDR3 nucleotides: TGTGCCAGCAGCCCCCCGGAGAGCGGGGACTCCTACGAGCAGTACTTC. The J gene is TRBJ2-7, the V gene TRBV5-4; 7 nucleotides line up with TRBD2. The V and J ends lost 4 bases and 0 bases, in that order; junction bases with no gene match: 10. The CDR3 has 16 amino acids. CDR1 SGHNT and CDR2 YYREEE come from the germline V gene (reference sequence).